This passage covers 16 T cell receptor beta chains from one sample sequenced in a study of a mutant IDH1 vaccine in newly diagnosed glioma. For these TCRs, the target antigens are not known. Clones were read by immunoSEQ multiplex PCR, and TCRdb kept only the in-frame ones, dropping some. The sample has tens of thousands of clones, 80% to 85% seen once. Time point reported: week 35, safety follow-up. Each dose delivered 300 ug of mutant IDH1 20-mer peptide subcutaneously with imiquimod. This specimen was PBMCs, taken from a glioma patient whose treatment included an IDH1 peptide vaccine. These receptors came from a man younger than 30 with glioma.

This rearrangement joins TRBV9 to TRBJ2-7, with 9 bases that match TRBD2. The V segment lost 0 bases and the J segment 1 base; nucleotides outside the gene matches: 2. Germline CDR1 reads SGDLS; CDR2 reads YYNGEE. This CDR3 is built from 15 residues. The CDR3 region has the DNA TGTGCCAGCAGCGTAGGACTAGCGGCATCCTACGAGCAGTACTTC. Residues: CASSVGLAASYEQYF. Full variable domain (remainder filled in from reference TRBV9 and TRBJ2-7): DSGVTQTPKHLITATGQRVTLRCSPRSGDLSVYWYQQSLDQGLQFLIQYYNGEERAKGNILERFSAQQFPDLHSELNLSSLELGDSALYFCASSVGLAASYEQYFGPGTRLTVT.

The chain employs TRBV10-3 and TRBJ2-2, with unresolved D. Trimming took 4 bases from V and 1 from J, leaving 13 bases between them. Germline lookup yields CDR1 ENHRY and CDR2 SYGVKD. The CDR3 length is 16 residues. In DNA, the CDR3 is TGTGCCATCAGTGCCCATGGGAATCTGAACACCGGGGAGCTGTTTTTT. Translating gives CAISAHGNLNTGELFF.

The CDR3, as DNA: TGCGCCAGCAGCCGCGAAGGACAGGGCGGAGTGGATACGCAGTATTTT. It codes for CASSREGQGGVDTQYF. This rearrangement joins TRBV4-3 to TRBJ2-3, with 8 nucleotides matching TRBD1. V lost 4 bases, J lost 6 bases, and 12 bases stayed unmatched. Germline V gene sequence: CDR1 LGHNA, CDR2 YSLEER. This CDR3 region has 16 residues.

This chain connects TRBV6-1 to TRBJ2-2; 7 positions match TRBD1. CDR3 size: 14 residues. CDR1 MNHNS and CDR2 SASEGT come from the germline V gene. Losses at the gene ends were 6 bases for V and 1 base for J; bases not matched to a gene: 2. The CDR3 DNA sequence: TGTGCCAGCAGGAACAGGGGGAACACCGGGGAGCTGTTTTTT. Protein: CASRNRGNTGELFF.

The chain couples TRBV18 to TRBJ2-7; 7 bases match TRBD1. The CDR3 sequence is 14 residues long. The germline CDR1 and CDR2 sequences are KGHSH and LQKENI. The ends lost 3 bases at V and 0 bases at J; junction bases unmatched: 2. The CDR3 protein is CASSPDRNSYEQYF. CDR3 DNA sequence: TGTGCCAGCTCACCGGACAGGAACTCCTACGAGCAGTACTTC.

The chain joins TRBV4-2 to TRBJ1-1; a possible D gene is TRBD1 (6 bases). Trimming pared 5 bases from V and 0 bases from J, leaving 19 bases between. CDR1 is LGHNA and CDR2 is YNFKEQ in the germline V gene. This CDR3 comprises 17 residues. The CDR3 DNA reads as TGTGCCAGCAGCTATTCTTACCAGGGACACCTGAACACTGAAGCTTTCTTT. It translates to CASSYSYQGHLNTEAFF.

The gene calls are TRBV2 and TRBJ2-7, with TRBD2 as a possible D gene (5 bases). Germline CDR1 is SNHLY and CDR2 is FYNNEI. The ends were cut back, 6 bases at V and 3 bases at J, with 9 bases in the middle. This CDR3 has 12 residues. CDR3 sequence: CASSKEVYEQYF. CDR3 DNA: TGTGCCAGCAGCAAGGAGGTCTACGAGCAGTACTTC.

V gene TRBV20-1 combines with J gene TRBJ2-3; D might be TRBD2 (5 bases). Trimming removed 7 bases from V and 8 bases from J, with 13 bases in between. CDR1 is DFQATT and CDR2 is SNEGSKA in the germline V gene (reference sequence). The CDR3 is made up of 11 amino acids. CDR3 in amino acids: CSVADEGTQYF. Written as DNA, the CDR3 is TGCAGTGTGGCCGATGAGGGTACGCAGTATTTT.

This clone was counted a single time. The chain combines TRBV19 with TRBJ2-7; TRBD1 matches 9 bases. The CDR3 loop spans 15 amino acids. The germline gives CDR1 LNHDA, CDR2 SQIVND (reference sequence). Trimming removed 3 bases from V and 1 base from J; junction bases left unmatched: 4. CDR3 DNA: TGTGCCAGTAGTATCCTGACAGGGGGGTCCTACGAGCAGTACTTC. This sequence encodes CASSILTGGSYEQYF.

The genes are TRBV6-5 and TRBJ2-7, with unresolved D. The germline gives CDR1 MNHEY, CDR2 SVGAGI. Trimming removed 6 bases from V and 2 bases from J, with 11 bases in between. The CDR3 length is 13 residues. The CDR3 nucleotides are TGTGCCAGCAGCCGGTGGAACCCCTACGAGCAGTACTTC. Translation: CASSRWNPYEQYF.

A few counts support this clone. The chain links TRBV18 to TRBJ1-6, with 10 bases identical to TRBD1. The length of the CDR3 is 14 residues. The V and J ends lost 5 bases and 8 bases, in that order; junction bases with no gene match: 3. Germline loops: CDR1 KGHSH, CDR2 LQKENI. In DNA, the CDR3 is TGTGCCAGCTCAATGACAGGGGGCGATTCACCCCTCCACTTT. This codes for CASSMTGGDSPLHF.

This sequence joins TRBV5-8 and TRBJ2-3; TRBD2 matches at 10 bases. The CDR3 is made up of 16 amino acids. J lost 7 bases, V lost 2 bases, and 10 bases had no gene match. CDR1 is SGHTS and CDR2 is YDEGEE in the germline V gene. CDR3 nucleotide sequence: TGTGCCAGCAGCTTTCGTTCTAGCGGGGGAAGGTATACGCAGTATTTT. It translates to CASSFRSSGGRYTQYF.

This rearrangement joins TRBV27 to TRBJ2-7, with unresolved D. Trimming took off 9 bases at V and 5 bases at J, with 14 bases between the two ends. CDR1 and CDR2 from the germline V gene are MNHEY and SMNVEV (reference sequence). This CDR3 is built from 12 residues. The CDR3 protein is CASQTGGHEQYF. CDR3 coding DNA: TGTGCCAGTCAGACGGGCGGACACGAGCAGTACTTC.

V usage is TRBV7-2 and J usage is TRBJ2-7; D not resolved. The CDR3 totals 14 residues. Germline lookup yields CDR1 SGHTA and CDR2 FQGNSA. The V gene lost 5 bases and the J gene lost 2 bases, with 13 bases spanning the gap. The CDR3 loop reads CASSLTLGPYEQYF. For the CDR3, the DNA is TGTGCCAGCAGCCTAACCCTGGGCCCCTACGAGCAGTACTTC.

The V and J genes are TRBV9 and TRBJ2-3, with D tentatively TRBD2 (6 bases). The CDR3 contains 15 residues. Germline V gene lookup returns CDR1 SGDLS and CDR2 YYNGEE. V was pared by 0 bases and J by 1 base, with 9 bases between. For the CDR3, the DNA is TGTGCCAGCAGCGTAGAAGCGGGCGGCACAGATACGCAGTATTTT. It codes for CASSVEAGGTDTQYF.

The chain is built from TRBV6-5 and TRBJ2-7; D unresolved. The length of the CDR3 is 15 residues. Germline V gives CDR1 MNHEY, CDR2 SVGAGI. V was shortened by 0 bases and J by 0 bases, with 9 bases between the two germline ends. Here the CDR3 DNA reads TGTGCCAGCAGTTACTCGAGTGAAGGCTCCTACGAGCAGTACTTC. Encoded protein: CASSYSSEGSYEQYF.